This T cell receptor (beta chain) was recovered during a study of cytomegalovirus exposure and HLA in healthy donors (dated by TCRdb to about 2017). About the full investigation: In an earlier analysis of under 750 of the donors, 276 Gb of sequence data and 95 million to 130 million unique TCR beta sequences from some 170 million T cells were reported. An early release that covered about 600 HLA-typed donors contained 250 to 350 gigabases of sequencing data and 70 million to 100 million unique TCR sequences. High-throughput TCR immunosequencing, statistical association of individual TCRs with disease status, and machine learning were combined to predict cytomegalovirus infection status. A later genetic analysis took genome-wide SNP genotypes for about three fifths of the 666 donors and used that subset as a discovery cohort. In an earlier analysis of roughly 540 of the donors, high-throughput TCR beta sequencing was used to judge whether each TCR beta V gene segment behaved as functional or pseudogenic. Every repertoire in the discovery cohort had been generated on one and the same sequencing platform. A later analysis re-analyzed previously published TCR beta repertoires from approximately 670 donors and added high-resolution HLA genotyping to study TCR occurrence patterns. Four to six DR-DQ haplotypes were handled as single units for association and clustering, since linkage in the cohort was strong. Class I and class II HLA loci were covered by the typing at four-digit resolution. A separate validation cohort of 100 to 150 different subjects was used in addition to the roughly 700-subject first cohort. Typing coverage differed by locus: A, B, C, DRB1 and DQB1 were typed in roughly 629-630 donors, DQA1 in around 500, DPA1 in around 610, and DPB1 in just under 480. Donor age, sex, ethnicity and CMV serostatus were compiled alongside the repertoire data. Across 300 to 500 genotyped donors of the cohort, an average of approximately 240,000 unique TCR beta nucleotide sequences per donor were sequenced, and roughly 18% of those sequences were non-productive. Using immunosequencing, the study profiled T cell repertoires from 640 or so subjects and related those repertoires to cytomegalovirus serostatus. The study aimed to test whether signatures of past pathogen exposure could be identified by cataloging public T cell receptors. Of the roughly 400 genotyped donors, 65% to 90% fell in the genetic ancestry cluster associated with self-reported Caucasian donors. Rather than using new phenotypic data, the later analysis identified candidate immune exposures from TCR beta sequences and from how often those sequences occurred across donors.

Points on this clone: This clone's antigen is unknown.

Libraries were constructed by the immunoSEQ multiplex PCR assay. A mixture of 60 forward primers for TCR Vbeta segments and 13 reverse primers for TCR Jbeta segments was used in the multiplex PCR. Amplification of the CDR3 region of rearranged TCR beta genes was performed with a multiplex PCR assay on genomic DNA. The amplified TCR beta libraries were sequenced on the Illumina HiSeq System as 87-base-pair reads. The study's own analysis went as follows. In a later analysis, tens of millions of unique TCR beta chains were counted across the approximately 620 repertoires, and around 10 million of these chains were shared by at least two donors. To remove PCR and sequencing errors, raw reads were error-corrected and collapsed into unique sequences using a nearest-neighbor algorithm that merged closely related sequences. To assign V, D and J gene segments, CDR3 sequences were aligned to IMGT reference sequences. For a sequence to be retained, a match of at least six nucleotides to both a V gene segment and a J gene segment was required. A rearrangement counted as productive if the CDR3 had no stop codons and remained in frame with V and J, and every other rearrangement counted as non-productive. Following IMGT convention, CDR3 was defined as the stretch from the second conserved V-encoded cysteine to the conserved J-encoded phenylalanine. Sequences without an unambiguous match to a single V gene segment were excluded from the earlier analysis of several hundred of the donors. An earlier analysis of a few hundred of the donors classified V segments as functional when productive rearrangements were above 56.7% and as segregating when the standard deviation between donors was above 5%. A statistical classification framework was developed to diagnose cytomegalovirus status using the catalog of TCR beta chain sequences. In a later analysis, TCR nucleotide sequences were compared against IMGT/GENE-DB human TR gene sequences so that V and J genes could be assigned. A later analysis assigned CDR3 sequences and most-parsimonious VDJ recombination scenarios with the TCRdist pipeline. In a later analysis, each TCR beta chain was defined by its CDR3 amino acid sequence together with its V-gene family, and reads lacking a unique V-gene family were excluded. To address suspected cross-contamination and a sequencing artifact, a later analysis removed under 600 highly shared, low-generation-probability nucleotide sequences. In a later analysis, a clonal expansion index was calculated for each public chain from normalized within-repertoire ranks of inferred template counts. In a later analysis, generation probabilities were computed using a VDJ recombination model fitted to out-of-frame rearrangements, and the results were checked against IGoR. A later analysis scored TCR-TCR, TCR-HLA and TCR-CMV co-occurrence with hypergeometric tests, applying a repertoire-size bias correction to TCR pairs. To estimate false discovery rates, a later analysis permuted the HLA or CMV assignments 20 times. In a later analysis, co-occurring TCRs were grouped using DBSCAN, and TCRdist sequence similarity was added for clustering within HLA-allele-positive subsets. Repertoires with fewer than 30,000 or more than 120,000 public chains, plus five repertoires with anomalous nucleotide sharing, were excluded from co-occurrence clustering. TCRdb took this table from immuneACCESS and kept in-frame rearrangements with V and J called. Such tables lack part of the clones; where checked against another copy, unresolved V genes explain under half of the gap, and the rest is unexplained. The DNA was the basis for D and trimming; V, J and clone size are from that table. The sample table on file contains about 170,000 clones. The ten top clones hold 1.3% of the sample.

What the authors observed across the whole study: The authors suggested that the approach could potentially be extended to other disease states and immunological phenotypes. A cluster of highly shared sequence variants was judged likely to be a technical artifact of the sequencing pipeline. In a later analysis, the rate of TCR association differed among HLA loci, with DRB1 alleles having the most associated TCRs and HLA-C alleles having the fewest. A further reported finding was that TCR beta sequences accurately predicted the HLA-A and HLA-B alleles for most subjects in the first cohort. In vitro tests confirmed that a few of the cytomegalovirus-associated TCR beta chains recognize cytomegalovirus antigens. Broadly in line with IMGT annotations, most TCR beta V segments showed up in productive rearrangements about 87% or about 30% of the time in an earlier analysis of approximately 600 of the donors. In both the original and validation cohorts, the classifier was reported to diagnose cytomegalovirus status with high specificity and sensitivity. Correlated functional status among segregating V segments might be attributable to linkage disequilibrium, but an unknown experimental factor could not be ruled out. While some public TCRs were present in many individuals, most TCR sequences turned up only very rarely across donors. In a later analysis, most CMV-associated TCR beta chains were found to appear HLA-restricted, with HLA associations seemingly driven largely by CMV exposure. In a later analysis, several top co-occurrence clusters were reported to appear linked to parvovirus B19, influenza, CMV and Epstein-Barr virus. V-gene and J-gene trimming of TCR beta chains was associated with a missense DCLRE1C variant in a later genetic analysis, and the association was replicated in an independent cohort. Strong co-occurrence of HLA alleles, especially DR and DQ, made assigning TCR associations to individual alleles difficult. CMV serostatus was the only immune exposure information available for the cohort. Roughly uniform sequencing depth across donors was assumed in presence/absence analyses, although this assumption may not hold. A later analysis found that HLA-associated TCR beta chains were more clonally expanded and had lower generation probabilities than equally common non-associated chains. Because HLA typing was missing for some donors at each locus, association tests included only the typed subset. Specific HLA alleles were associated with some 15,000 TCR beta sequences at a false discovery rate of 0.05 in a later analysis. In a later genetic analysis, fewer N-insertions in productive TCRs were reported among donors in an Asian-associated ancestry cluster than the roughly 700-donor mean. Some IMGT-functional V segments, including TRBV6-2 and TRBV6-3, could not be told apart with the 87-base-pair reads, so those segments were excluded. Because counts were too low, 15 or so rarely observed V segments, including chromosome 9 orphons, were excluded from the earlier analysis of 500 to 700 of the donors. Only TCR beta chains were sequenced in this cohort, and the absence of alpha or paired-chain data limited detectable features. In the study, 164 TCR beta chains were listed as associated with cytomegalovirus.

The cohort was made up of about 610 healthy bone marrow donors. At the time of sampling, all cohort members were nominally healthy, though unrecorded immune exposures were likely present. The donor tested CMV seronegative, placing the donor among the 350 to 400 seronegative members of the cohort. Each donor provided a peripheral blood sample, and peripheral blood mononuclear cells were used for TCR beta sequencing. The Qiagen DNeasy Blood Extraction Kit was used to extract genomic DNA from the blood cell samples. The junction carries 18 bases between V and J, which are trimmed by 6 bases and 3 bases respectively. CDR1 MNHNS and CDR2 SASEGT are derived from the germline V gene. Including cysteine and phenylalanine, the CDR3 has 15 amino acids. The read is trimmed to its CDR3 DNA, 45 bases read in frame from base 1.

Input material: PBMCs. The chain couples TRBV6-1 to TRBJ2-7; a weak D assignment points to TRBD1 (5 bases agree). This TCR derives from a woman aged 55-70 years in good health and CMV-seronegative. CDR3 protein: CASSRAGQGNYEQYF. The bases read TGTGCCAGCAGCCGCGCCGGGCAGGGTAACTACGAGCAGTACTTC.